The 17 T cell receptor beta chains listed next were all sequenced from one sample in a study of T cells after yellow fever vaccination. Each CDR3 protein is one row after TCRdb ran MiXCR on the 5' RACE reads. Of around 300,000 distinct CDR3 sequences listed, 4.1% are singletons. This specimen was PBMCs, taken 5 days after the yellow fever booster vaccination. The receptor set was obtained from a man younger than 30 who received the YFV17D yellow fever vaccine.

This clonotype was recorded at least ten times. The chain combines TRBV20-1 with TRBJ2-2, with 11 bases lining up with TRBD2. CDR3 length: 17 residues. The V segment lost 2 bases and the J segment 0 bases; nucleotides outside the gene matches: 5. CDR1 DFQATT and CDR2 SNEGSKA come from the germline V gene (reference sequence). This CDR3 is CSARKPGLAANTGELFF. The CDR3 nucleotides read TGCAGTGCTAGAAAGCCGGGACTAGCGGCGAACACCGGGGAGCTGTTTTTT.

This clonotype appeared a few times. V usage is TRBV20-1 and J usage is TRBJ2-1, with 8 bases lining up with TRBD1. CDR3 size: 14 residues. Per the germline V gene, CDR1 is DFQATT and CDR2 is SNEGSKA (reference sequence). J was trimmed by 5 bases and V by 4 bases; bases with no gene match: 7. The CDR3: CSAKLWDRNNEQFF. CDR3 DNA: TGCAGTGCTAAACTCTGGGACAGGAACAATGAGCAGTTCTTC.

The table lists this clonotype with many counts. J is TRBJ2-3 and V is TRBV7-2; 7 nucleotides match TRBD1. The CDR3 is made up of 15 amino acids. J lost 4 bases, V lost 5 bases, and 9 bases had no gene match. CDR1 and CDR2 (germline): SGHTA, FQGNSA. In nucleotides, the CDR3 is TGTGCCAGCAGCCCCGGGGCAGGGGGTCCAGATACGCAGTATTTT. Translating gives CASSPGAGGPDTQYF.

This clonotype showed up many times. The chain links TRBV5-1 to TRBJ1-2, with D uncertain. CDR1 and CDR2 from the germline V gene are SGHRS and YFSETQ. CDR3 size: 17 residues. Trimming cost V 1 base and J 2 bases, with 18 bases left between them. CDR3: CASSLTPGRGVNYGYTF. CDR3 in DNA: TGCGCCAGCAGCTTGACGCCAGGACGCGGAGTAAACTATGGCTACACCTTC.

This CDR3 reads CASSQRGGEQFF. DNA of the CDR3: TGTGCCAGCAGCCAGCGGGGGGGTGAGCAGTTCTTC. The genes are TRBV3-1 and TRBJ2-1; TRBD2 matches 9 bases. This CDR3 region has 12 residues. With V trimmed by 3 bases and J by 9 bases, 0 bases remained unmatched. Germline V gene sequence: CDR1 LGHDT, CDR2 YNNKEL (reference sequence).

This chain links TRBV2 with TRBJ2-1, with 12 bases identical to TRBD2. V was pared by 5 bases and J by 8 bases, with 7 bases of the junction left unmatched. The CDR3 is made up of 15 amino acids. Germline V lookup: CDR1 SNHLY, CDR2 FYNNEI. The CDR3 is CASSQLAGGRYEQFF. The CDR3 DNA sequence: TGTGCCAGCAGTCAGCTAGCGGGGGGGCGTTATGAGCAGTTCTTC.

Ten or more counts support this clonotype. The chain carries TRBV7-9 and TRBJ2-5; D is unclear. Trimming left V 1 base short and J 4 bases short, with 13 bases between. Germline loops: CDR1 SEHNR, CDR2 FQNEAQ (reference sequence). This CDR3 is built from 15 residues. CDR3 protein: CASSLGLPGGETQYF. CDR3 sequence (DNA): TGTGCCAGCAGCTTAGGCCTTCCCGGTGGAGAGACCCAGTACTTC.

This clonotype was detected many times. The chain employs TRBV5-1 and TRBJ2-1; 8 nucleotides line up with TRBD1. V was clipped by 4 bases and J by 8 bases; unmatched bases: 8. The V gene's germline CDR1 is SGHRS and CDR2 YFSETQ. This CDR3 is built from 14 residues. Here the CDR3 reads CASSQMTGDDEQFF. CDR3 bases: TGCGCCAGCAGCCAGATGACAGGGGACGATGAGCAGTTCTTC.

At least ten counts were recorded for this clonotype. The CDR3 DNA reads TGTGCCAGCAGCCCACGACTATCCCAAGAGACCCAGTACTTC. It is translated as CASSPRLSQETQYF. This sequence joins TRBV7-2 and TRBJ2-5; D is perhaps TRBD2 (5 bases). Per germline, CDR1 SGHTA and CDR2 FQGNSA. This CDR3 spans 14 amino acids. Trimming pared 5 bases from V and 1 base from J, leaving 11 bases between.

J is TRBJ2-2 and V is TRBV6-5; 7 bases are shared with TRBD1. The CDR3 covers 15 residues. The V gene end was trimmed by 6 bases and the J gene end by 4 bases; junction bases not matched to a gene: 8. Germline V CDR1 and CDR2: MNHEY, SVGAGI. The DNA of the CDR3 is TGTGCCAGCAGGCCCTGGGCAGGGGGCACCGGGGAGCTGTTTTTT. This codes for CASRPWAGGTGELFF.

This clonotype has a handful of counts. V is TRBV6-2 or TRBV6-3 and J is TRBJ2-1, with TRBD2 matching 11 bases. The CDR3 is made up of 17 amino acids. Trimming cost V 5 bases and J 9 bases; bases outside gene matches: 15. The V gene's germline CDR1 is MNHEY and CDR2 SVGEGT. The DNA for the CDR3 is TGTGCCAGCAGTACTTGGGCTAGCGGGGGGCCCCATGGTGAGCAGTTCTTC. Translation gives CASSTWASGGPHGEQFF.

The V and J genes are TRBV7-2 and TRBJ2-6; D call uncertain. Germline values: CDR1 SGHTA, CDR2 FQGNSA. CDR3 size: 15 residues. Trimming pared 3 bases from V and 0 bases from J, leaving 6 bases between. CDR3 sequence: CASSFFVSGANVLTF. Written as DNA, the CDR3 is TGTGCCAGCAGCTTCTTCGTCTCTGGGGCCAACGTCCTGACTTTC.

The CDR3 protein is CASSVENTEAFF. The CDR3 nucleotides read TGTGCCAGCAGTGTCGAGAACACTGAAGCTTTCTTT. This chain links TRBV2 with TRBJ1-1; no firm D call. Looked up from germline, CDR1 is SNHLY and CDR2 is FYNNEI. CDR3 length: 12 residues. V was cut by 4 bases and J by 1 base, with 4 bases left in between.

In the case of this clonotype: A much larger clone sits a single nucleotide away, making a read error possible. J is TRBJ2-1 and V is TRBV5-1, with D unclear. The CDR3 is made up of 17 amino acids. Germline assignment: CDR1 SGHRS and CDR2 YFSETQ. CDR3 nucleotide sequence: TGCGCCAGCAGCTTGAACCAAGAATTAAGCTCCTACCATGAGCAGTTCTTC. This sequence encodes CASSLNQELSSYHEQFF.

This clonotype was counted between two and nine times. The chain links TRBV20-1 to TRBJ1-2; 10 nucleotides line up with TRBD1. The CDR3 has 14 residues. The germline V gene has CDR1 DFQATT and CDR2 SNEGSKA (reference sequence). The V and J ends lost 5 bases and 9 bases, in that order; junction bases with no gene match: 12. CDR3 region: CSAGPRDRGRSYTF. As DNA, the CDR3 is TGCAGTGCTGGGCCCCGGGACAGGGGTAGGAGCTACACCTTC.

This clonotype showed up just a few times. The chain couples TRBV4-3 to TRBJ1-4; D might be TRBD1 (5 bases). Trimming removed 4 bases at V and 0 bases at J, with 12 bases between. The CDR3 extends over 16 amino acids. Looked up from germline, CDR1 is LGHNA and CDR2 is YSLEER. CDR3 DNA: TGCGCCAGCAGCCCAACGGGGGGGGCAACTAATGAAAAACTGTTTTTT. It codes for CASSPTGGATNEKLFF.

V usage is TRBV6-2 or TRBV6-3 and J usage is TRBJ1-1; D not certain. The CDR3 covers 13 residues. The germline CDR1 and CDR2 sequences are MNHEY and SVGEGT. V lost 2 bases, J lost 8 bases, and 12 bases lay in between. The CDR3 reads CASSYTTGLEAFF. CDR3 DNA: TGTGCCAGCAGTTACACGACCGGGCTCGAAGCTTTCTTT.